This entry concerns a single TCR beta chain. What it binds is unknown. The sample is drawn from a study of T cell repertoires in cytomegalovirus infection. The wider study: Recently identified HLA-C-restricted and well-studied HLA-B-restricted CMV epitopes were used. In public TCR beta signatures, there were indications of both CMV infection and matching HLA type.

A single record per CDR3 protein comes from TCRdb applying MiXCR to the reads. The sample lists 150,000 to 200,000 distinct CDR3 sequences; less than 25% were seen once. The V gene's germline CDR1 is SGHAT and CDR2 FQNNGV. The V and J ends lost 7 bases and 3 bases respectively, with 21 bases between them. This CDR3 spans 16 amino acids. Overall study findings and caveats: Cumulative frequency of public TCR beta families picked out carriers of CMV plus the relevant HLA. Clonotypes of TCR beta that were HLA-C-restricted and CMV-specific dominated the ex vivo response.

The origin of this receptor is a human donor in good health (CMV status not recorded). Some clones in this sample may be carry-over from other donors' samples. The sequences come from CD8+ T cells from cultured PBMCs, collected from culture after CMV antigen stimulation. The rearrangement uses TRBV11-2 and TRBJ1-1; TRBD1 is a possible D gene (5 bases). The CDR3 coding sequence is TGTGCCAGCAACTTCCACAGGCGGGAGGCCTACACTGAAGCTTTCTTT. Protein sequence: CASNFHRREAYTEAFF.